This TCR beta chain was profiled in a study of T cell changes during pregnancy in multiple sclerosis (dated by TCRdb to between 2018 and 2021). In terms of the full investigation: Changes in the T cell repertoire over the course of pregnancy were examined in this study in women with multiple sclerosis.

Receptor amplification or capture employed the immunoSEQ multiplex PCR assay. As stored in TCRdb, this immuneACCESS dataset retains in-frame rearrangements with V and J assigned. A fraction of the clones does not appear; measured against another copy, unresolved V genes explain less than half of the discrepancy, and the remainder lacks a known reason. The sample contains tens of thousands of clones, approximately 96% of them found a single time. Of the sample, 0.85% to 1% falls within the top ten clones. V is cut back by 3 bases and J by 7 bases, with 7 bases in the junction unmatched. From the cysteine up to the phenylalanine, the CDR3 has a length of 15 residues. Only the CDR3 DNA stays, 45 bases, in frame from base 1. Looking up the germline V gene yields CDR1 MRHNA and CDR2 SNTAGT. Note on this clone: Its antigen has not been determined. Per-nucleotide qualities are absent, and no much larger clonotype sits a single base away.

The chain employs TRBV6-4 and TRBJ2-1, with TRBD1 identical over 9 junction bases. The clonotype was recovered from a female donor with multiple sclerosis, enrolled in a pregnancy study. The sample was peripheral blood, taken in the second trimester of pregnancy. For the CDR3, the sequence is CASSEGTGLWNEQFF. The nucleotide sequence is TGTGCCAGCAGTGAAGGGACAGGGTTATGGAATGAGCAGTTCTTC.